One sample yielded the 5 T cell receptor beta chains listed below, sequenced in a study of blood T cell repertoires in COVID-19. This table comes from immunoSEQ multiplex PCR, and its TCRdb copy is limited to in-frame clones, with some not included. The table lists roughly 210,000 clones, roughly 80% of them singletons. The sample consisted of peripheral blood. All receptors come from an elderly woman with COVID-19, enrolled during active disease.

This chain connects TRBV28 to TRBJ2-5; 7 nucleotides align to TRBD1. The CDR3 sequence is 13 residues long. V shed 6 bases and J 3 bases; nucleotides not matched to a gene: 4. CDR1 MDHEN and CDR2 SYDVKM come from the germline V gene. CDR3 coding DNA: TGTGCCAGCAGGTTAACAGGGGAAGAGACCCAGTACTTC. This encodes CASRLTGEETQYF.

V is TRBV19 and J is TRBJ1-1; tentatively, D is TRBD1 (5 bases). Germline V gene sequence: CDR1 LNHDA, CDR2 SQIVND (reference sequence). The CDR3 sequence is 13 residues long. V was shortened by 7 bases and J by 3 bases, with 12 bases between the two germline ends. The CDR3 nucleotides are TGTGCCAGTACCTCAGGGAGGGACACTGAAGCTTTCTTT. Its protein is CASTSGRDTEAFF.

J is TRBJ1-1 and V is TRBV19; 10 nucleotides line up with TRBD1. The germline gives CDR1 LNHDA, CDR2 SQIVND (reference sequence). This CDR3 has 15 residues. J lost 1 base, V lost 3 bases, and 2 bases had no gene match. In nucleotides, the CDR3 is TGTGCCAGTAGTATGGGGGACAGGGGGAACACTGAAGCTTTCTTT. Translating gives CASSMGDRGNTEAFF.

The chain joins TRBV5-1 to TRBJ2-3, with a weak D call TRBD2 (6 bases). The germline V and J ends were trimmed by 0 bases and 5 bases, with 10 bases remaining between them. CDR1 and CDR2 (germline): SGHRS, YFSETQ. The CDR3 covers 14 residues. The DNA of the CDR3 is TGCGCCAGCAGCTTGGGTGGGGAGGTAGATACGCAGTATTTT. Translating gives CASSLGGEVDTQYF. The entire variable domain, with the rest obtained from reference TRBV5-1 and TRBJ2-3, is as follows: KAGVTQTPRYLIKTRGQQVTLSCSPISGHRSVSWYQQTPGQGLQFLFEYFSETQRNKGNFPGRFSGRQFSNSRSEMNVSTLELGDSALYLCASSLGGEVDTQYFGPGTRLTVL.

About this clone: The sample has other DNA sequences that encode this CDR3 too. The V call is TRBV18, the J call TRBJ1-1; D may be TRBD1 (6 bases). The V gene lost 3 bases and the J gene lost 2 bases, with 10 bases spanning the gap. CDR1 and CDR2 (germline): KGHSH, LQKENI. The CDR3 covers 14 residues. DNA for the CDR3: TGTGCCAGCTCACCCTTGACAGGAAACACTGAAGCTTTCTTT. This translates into CASSPLTGNTEAFF.